A selection of T cell receptor beta chains follows, all from one sample in a study of cytomegalovirus exposure and HLA in healthy donors. Data came from immunoSEQ multiplex PCR; TCRdb stores just in-frame clones and leaves some out. There are about 130,000 clones in the sample; approximately 95% occur only once, and 1.7% lies in the top ten. The specimen was PBMCs. Every receptor here comes from a man aged 18 to 30 in good health and CMV-seronegative. Both conserved end residues are part of each CDR3.

v_gene	j_gene	CDR3aa
TRBV18	TRBJ2-1	CASSQGLAGDSNEQFF
TRBV11-2	TRBJ2-2	CASSLGGTVELFF
TRBV6-1	TRBJ1-5	CASRMTGDSNQPQHF
TRBV7-8	TRBJ1-1	CASSDNRAMNTEAFF
TRBV28	TRBJ1-1	CASTSGTEAFF
TRBV7-9	TRBJ2-3	CASSLLQGSSPSTDTQYF
TRBV5-1	TRBJ2-3	CASSYQGDGTDTQYF
TRBV10-2	TRBJ2-4	CASTVAGGLDIQYF
TRBV11-3	TRBJ1-2	CASSLGGGRGYTF
TRBV19	TRBJ2-1	CASSMPGGGYNEQFF
TRBV2	TRBJ1-2	CASSETQNPNYGYTF
TRBV28	TRBJ2-1	CASATSLAKQFF
TRBV5-1	TRBJ2-7	CASSSDPGEQYF
TRBV29-1	TRBJ2-5	CSVGAQETQYF
TRBV5-4	TRBJ2-7	CASSLTSGTYEQYF
TRBV12-2	TRBJ2-7	CASRQPPGLAGALFGYEQYF
TRBV15	TRBJ1-5	CATSLGGANQPQHF
TRBV4-2	TRBJ1-3	CASSQDALEGNTIYF
TRBV27	TRBJ2-7	CASSRAAGLFYEQYF
TRBV10-3	TRBJ1-1	CAISGNTEAFF
TRBV10-2	TRBJ2-2	CASSSSGRAAGTGELFF
TRBV4-1	TRBJ2-2	CASSHRLNTGELFF
TRBV7-3	TRBJ2-2	CASSETGTSGSGELFF
TRBV28	TRBJ2-7	CASRSHDSYEQYF
TRBV10-3	TRBJ1-2	CAISVGQGYGYTF
TRBV6-6	TRBJ2-7	CASGEKQYF
TRBV18	TRBJ2-2	CASSPTETNTGELFF
TRBV2	TRBJ2-1	CARLRTSGRVNEQFF
TRBV7-9	TRBJ2-3	CASSMDRLAGTDTQYF
TRBV7-2	TRBJ2-5	CASSLAGTGTPKTQYF
TRBV7-2	TRBJ1-4	CASSLARGPGLFF
TRBV27	TRBJ2-7	CASSPDYIEQYF
TRBV6-1	TRBJ1-1	CASSVTGPYTEAFF
TRBV5-4	TRBJ1-1	CASSLGSTGLGTEAFF
TRBV6-5	TRBJ2-5	CASSPGQETQYF
TRBV19	TRBJ2-1	CASSMGLAGVNEQFF
TRBV18	TRBJ1-3	CASSPLSWTNSGNTIYF
TRBV5-1	TRBJ2-5	CASSLGQTQETQYF
TRBV30	TRBJ1-1	CAARGRKTEAFF
TRBV11-2	TRBJ2-1	CASSLALRSDNEQFF
TRBV28	TRBJ1-5	CASSRGPNQPQHF
TRBV11-2	TRBJ2-3	CASSLGLAADTQYF
TRBV6-5	TRBJ1-2	CASSYSGTGDYGYTF
TRBV6-6	TRBJ1-1	CASRQGANTEAFF
TRBV11-1	TRBJ2-4	CASSLWEGGKNIQYF
TRBV28	TRBJ1-2	CASSLRQTYGYTF